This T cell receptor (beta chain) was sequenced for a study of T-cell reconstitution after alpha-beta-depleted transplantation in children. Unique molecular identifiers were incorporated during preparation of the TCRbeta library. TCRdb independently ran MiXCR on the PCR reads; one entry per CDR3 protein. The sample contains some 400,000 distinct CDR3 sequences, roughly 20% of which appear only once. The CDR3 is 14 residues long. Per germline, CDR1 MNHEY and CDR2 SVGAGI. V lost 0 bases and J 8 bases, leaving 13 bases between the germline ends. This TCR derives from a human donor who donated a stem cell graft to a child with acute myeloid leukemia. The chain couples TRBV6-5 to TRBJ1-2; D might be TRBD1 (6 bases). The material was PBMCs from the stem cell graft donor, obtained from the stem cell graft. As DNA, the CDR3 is TGTGCCAGCAGTTACTCTGGGGACATGGAGGGCTACACCTTC. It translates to CASSYSGDMEGYTF.